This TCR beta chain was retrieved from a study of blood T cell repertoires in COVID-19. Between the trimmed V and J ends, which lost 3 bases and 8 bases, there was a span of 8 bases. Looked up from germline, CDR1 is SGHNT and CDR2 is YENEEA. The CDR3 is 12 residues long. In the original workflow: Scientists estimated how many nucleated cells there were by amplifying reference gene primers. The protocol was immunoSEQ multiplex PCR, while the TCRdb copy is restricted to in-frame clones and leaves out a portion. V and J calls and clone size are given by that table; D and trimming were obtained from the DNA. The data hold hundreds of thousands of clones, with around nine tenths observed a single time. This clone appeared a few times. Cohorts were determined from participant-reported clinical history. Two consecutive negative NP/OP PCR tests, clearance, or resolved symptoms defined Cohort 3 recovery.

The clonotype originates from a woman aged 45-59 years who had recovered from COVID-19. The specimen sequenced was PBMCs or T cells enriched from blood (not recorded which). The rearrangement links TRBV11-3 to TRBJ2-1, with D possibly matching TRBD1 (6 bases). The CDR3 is CASSFRGDEQFF. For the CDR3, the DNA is TGTGCCAGCAGCTTCAGGGGTGATGAGCAGTTCTTC. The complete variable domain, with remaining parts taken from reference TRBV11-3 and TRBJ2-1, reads EAGVVQSPRYKIIEKKQPVAFWCNPISGHNTLYWYLQNLGQGPELLIRYENEEAVDDSQLPKDRFSAERLKGVDSTLKIQPAELGDSAVYLCASSFRGDEQFFGPGTRLTVL.